This entry is about one TCR beta chain. Its antigen remains unidentified. The record has no base qualities; no much larger clone is one base away. Amplification of TCR beta CDR3 regions was carried out from RNA transcripts. The TCR CDR3 was subjected to a first round of RT-PCR using the HTBI primer set and the Qiagen OneStep RT-PCR kit. Libraries were constructed in a second round of multiplex PCR, after which size selection and purification were carried out. Libraries were sequenced paired-end with 100 bp reads on an Illumina HiSeq2000. Concerning the study's data processing: SOAPnuke was used to process the raw data, removing reads that contained adapters or uncalled bases, had a mean Phred below 15, or lacked an exact match to the constant primer or identifier. COPE v1.2.5 was used to merge high-quality paired reads, and clonotypes were defined as unique nucleotide sequences. MiTCR v1.1 was used to align the clonotypes against IMGT TRBV, TRBD and TRBJ reference segments. Analysis was restricted to V-J combinations with a frequency above 0.0001, which covered roughly 99% of repertoires. A TCS score was defined as the ratio between F50 (clonal expansion) and ExV (chaos), using BLOSUM62-based TCRdist between CDR3 peptides within each V-J. Welch's t-statistics and random forest reduced several hundred V-J features to 10 to 15, which were used in a naive Bayes classifier (R e1071). The raw public data were reprocessed by TCRdb itself: fastp quality trimming at Q25, MiXCR clonotype calling, in-frame beta chains only. Rows matching on CDR3 protein sequence are summarized as one entry with the most common DNA and genes. The V and J calls here are based on TCRdb, not the publication. Counted in this sample were 270,000 or so distinct CDR3 sequences; 20% to 25% of them appeared once. In total, the top ten clones hold 20% to 30% of the sample.

The hyperthyroidism patients were between 18 and 65 years old and newly diagnosed, with a disease duration of less than 2 months. The study excluded patients with uncontrolled infections, other autoimmune diseases, pregnancy or lactation. Diagnoses were established on the basis of clinical symptoms, serum thyroxine and TRAb, thyroid ultrasound, and orbital computed tomography. For progressor patients, blood was drawn at the first diagnosis of hyperthyroidism, before any ophthalmopathy symptoms had appeared. PBMCs were isolated from 8 to 10 ml of fresh peripheral blood by Ficoll-Paque density gradient centrifugation. Progressor patients were first diagnosed with Graves' hyperthyroidism and then developed ophthalmopathy during follow-up. Trizol reagent was used to extract total RNA, and RNA quality was then checked on an Agilent 2100 Bioanalyzer. The sample is drawn from a study of T cells in Graves' hyperthyroidism and ophthalmopathy (dated by TCRdb to the late 2010s). For context, the study as a whole: Peripheral blood was sampled at the time of initial diagnosis, prior to any treatment. TCR V-J signatures able to tell the groups apart were searched for in a discovery cohort of 90 to 100 patients, of whom about 40 had Graves' ophthalmopathy and some 60 had stable Graves' hyperthyroidism. Whether ophthalmopathy could be predicted prospectively was tested in an independent validation cohort made up of under 20 hyperthyroidism patients plus 17 patients who later progressed to ophthalmopathy. The roughly 100 discovery patients were randomly divided into training and test sets at a 7:3 ratio. In roughly six Graves' hyperthyroidism patients, the study also compared T-cell repertoires from thyroid tissue with T-cell repertoires from blood. After sampling, hyperthyroidism patients received methimazole starting at 30 mg daily, and ophthalmopathy patients received high-dose intravenous methylprednisolone. TCR Vbeta CDR3 sequencing of approximately 140 peripheral blood samples (fewer than 45 ophthalmopathy, under 80 hyperthyroidism and around 17 progressor patients) is reported in the paper.

Germline trimming: 4 bases from V, 4 bases from J; junction bases outside gene matches: 7. CDR1 and CDR2 are read off the germline V gene as SQVTM and ANQGSEA. The CDR3 goes from the cysteine to the phenylalanine over 13 residues. Of the read, only the CDR3 DNA is kept; its 39 bases are in frame from base 1. Summary of the overall study and its limitations: Most expanded thyroid clonotypes (frequency above 0.001) were also detected in blood, suggesting blood repertoires may reflect thyroid immune responses. In validation, the model predicted progression to ophthalmopathy with roughly 70% sensitivity and roughly 72% specificity, a median of approximately 6.7 months before onset. Sample size was not statistically predetermined, and investigators were not blinded to group allocation. Ophthalmopathy was separated from stable hyperthyroidism by a 13 V-J signature model, with approximately 89% sensitivity and approximately 81% specificity obtained in cross-validation and 80%/75% obtained in testing.

The source of this sequence is a man aged 35-49 years with Graves' hyperthyroidism that later progressed to Graves' ophthalmopathy. The sequencing input was blood. The chain joins TRBV29-1 to TRBJ2-7; 7 central nucleotides agree with TRBD2. This receptor carries the CDR3 CSVVVGGLYEQYF. The DNA reads TGCAGCGTTGTTGTGGGAGGGCTTTACGAGCAGTACTTC.